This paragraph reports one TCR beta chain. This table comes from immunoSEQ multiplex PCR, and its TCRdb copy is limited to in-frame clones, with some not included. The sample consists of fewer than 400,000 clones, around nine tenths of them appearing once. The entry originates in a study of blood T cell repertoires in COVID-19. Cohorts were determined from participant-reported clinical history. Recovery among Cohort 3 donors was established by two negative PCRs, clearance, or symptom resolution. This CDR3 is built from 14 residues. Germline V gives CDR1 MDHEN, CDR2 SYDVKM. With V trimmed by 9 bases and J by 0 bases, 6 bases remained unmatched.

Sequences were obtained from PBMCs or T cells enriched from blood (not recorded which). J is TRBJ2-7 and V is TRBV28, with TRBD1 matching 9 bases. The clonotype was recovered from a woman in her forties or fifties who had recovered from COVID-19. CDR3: CASASGQGSYEQYF. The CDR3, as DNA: TGTGCCAGTGCTTCGGGACAGGGCTCCTACGAGCAGTACTTC.